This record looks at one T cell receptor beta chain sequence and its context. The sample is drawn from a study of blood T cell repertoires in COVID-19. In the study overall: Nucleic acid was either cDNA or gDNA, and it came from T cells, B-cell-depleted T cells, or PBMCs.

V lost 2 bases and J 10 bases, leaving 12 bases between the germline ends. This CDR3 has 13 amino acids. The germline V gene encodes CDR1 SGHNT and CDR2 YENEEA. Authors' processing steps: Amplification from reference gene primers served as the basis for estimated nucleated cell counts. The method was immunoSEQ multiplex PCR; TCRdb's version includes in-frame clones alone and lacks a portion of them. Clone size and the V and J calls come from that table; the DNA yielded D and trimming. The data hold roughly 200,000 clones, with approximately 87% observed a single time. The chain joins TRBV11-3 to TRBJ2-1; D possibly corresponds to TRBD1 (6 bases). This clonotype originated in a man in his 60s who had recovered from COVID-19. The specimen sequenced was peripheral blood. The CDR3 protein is CASSLLTGTEQFF. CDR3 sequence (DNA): TGTGCCAGCAGCTTACTCACAGGGACAGAGCAGTTCTTC.